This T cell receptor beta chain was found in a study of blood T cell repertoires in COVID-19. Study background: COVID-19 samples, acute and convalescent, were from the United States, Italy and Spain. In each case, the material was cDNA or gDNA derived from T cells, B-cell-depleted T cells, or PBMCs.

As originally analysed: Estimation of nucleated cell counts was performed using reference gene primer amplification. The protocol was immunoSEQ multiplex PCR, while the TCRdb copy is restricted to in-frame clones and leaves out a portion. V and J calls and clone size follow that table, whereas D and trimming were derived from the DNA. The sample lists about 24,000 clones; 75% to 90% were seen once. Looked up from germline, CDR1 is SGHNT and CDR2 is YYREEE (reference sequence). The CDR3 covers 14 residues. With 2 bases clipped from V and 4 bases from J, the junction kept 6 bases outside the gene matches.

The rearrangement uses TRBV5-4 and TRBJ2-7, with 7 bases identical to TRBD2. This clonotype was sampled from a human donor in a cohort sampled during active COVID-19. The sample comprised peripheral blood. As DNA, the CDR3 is TGTGCCAGCAGCTTTGAGGGAGGGAGGTACGAGCAGTACTTC. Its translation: CASSFEGGRYEQYF. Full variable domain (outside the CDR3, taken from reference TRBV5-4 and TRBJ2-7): ETGVTQSPTHLIKTRGQQVTLRCSSQSGHNTVSWYQQALGQGPQFIFQYYREEENGRGNFPPRFSGLQFPNYSSELNVNALELDDSALYLCASSFEGGRYEQYFGPGTRLTVT.